A selection of T cell receptor beta chains follows, all from one sample in a study of vaccination and CD4 T cells after COVID-19. A single record per CDR3 protein comes from TCRdb applying MiXCR to the PCR reads. The sample contains fewer than 20,000 distinct CDR3 sequences, just over 60% of which appear only once. The source material was CD4+ T cells from blood, sampled after SARS-CoV-2 vaccination. The receptors derive from a human donor who had recovered from COVID-19. Each CDR3 is given with its conserved first and last residue. A D gene is named only where the DNA matches it firmly. Where a row states a size, it is once, few, many or the class of an expanded clone; other rows omit it.

D gene	J gene	clone size	V gene	CDR3 DNA	CDR3 protein
TRBD1	TRBJ2-2	NA	TRBV20-1	TGCAGTGCTATCCTGTCCGGGACAGGGTACACCGGGGAGCTGTTTTTT	CSAILSGTGYTGELFF
TRBD2	TRBJ2-1	NA	TRBV2	TGTGCCAGCAGGGGAGGGACTAGCGGATACAATGAGCAGTTCTTC	CASRGGTSGYNEQFF
NA	TRBJ1-1	once	TRBV12-3/TRBV12-4	TGTGCCAGCAGTTGGGCAAACACTGAAGCTTTCTTT	CASSWANTEAFF
NA	TRBJ1-2	once	TRBV6-5	TGTGCCAGCAGTTATCGGTGGGGGGGGGACTTTGTGGGGGGCTACACCTTC	CASSYRWGGDFVGGYTF
NA	TRBJ1-5	few	TRBV7-9	TGTGCCAGCAGCTTCTCCAGGGAGGATCAGCCCCAGCATTTT	CASSFSREDQPQHF
TRBD2	TRBJ2-3	few	TRBV6-2/TRBV6-3	TGTGCCAGCAGTTACTCGACTAGCAGTACGCAGTATTTT	CASSYSTSSTQYF
NA	TRBJ1-5	NA	TRBV28	TGTGCCAGCAGTTTAAGTCTGGGAAGAAGGACCCAGCATTTT	CASSLSLGRRTQHF
TRBD2	TRBJ2-7	NA	TRBV6-1	TGTGCCAGCAGCCAACGAGGCGGGAGCCACGAGCAGTACTTC	CASSQRGGSHEQYF
TRBD1	TRBJ2-5	NA	TRBV6-1	TGTGCCAGCACTATTCGGACAGGGGGGGGAGAGACCCAGTACTTC	CASTIRTGGGETQYF
TRBD2	TRBJ2-5	NA	TRBV6-1	TGTGCCAGCAGCAAACGGGGAGCGGGAGGGCGAGAGACCCAGTACTTC	CASSKRGAGGRETQYF
TRBD2	TRBJ2-7	NA	TRBV28	TGTGCCAGCAGCCATAGCGGGACGAGCTCCTACGAGCAGTACTTC	CASSHSGTSSYEQYF
TRBD1	TRBJ2-1	NA	TRBV12-3/TRBV12-4	TGTGCCAGCAGTCCAGACAGGGGGGGTCTCAATGAGCAGTTCTTC	CASSPDRGGLNEQFF
NA	TRBJ1-5	NA	TRBV19	TGTGCCAGTAGTATATACGGGATTCGTCAGCCCCAGCATTTT	CASSIYGIRQPQHF
NA	TRBJ1-5	NA	TRBV6-1	TGTGCCAGCAGAACGTTTGGACAGCGCAATCAGCCCCAGCATTTT	CASRTFGQRNQPQHF
NA	TRBJ2-7	NA	TRBV6-5	NA	CASSFAPGTSGTISRYF
TRBD1	TRBJ1-3	NA	TRBV6-5	TGTGCCAGCAGTTACTCCGGGACAGCTGGAAACACCATATATTTT	CASSYSGTAGNTIYF
TRBD2	TRBJ2-2	NA	TRBV20-1	TGCAGTGCTAGAGCTCTAGCGGGAGAGGCCACCGGGGAGCTGTTTTTT	CSARALAGEATGELFF
NA	TRBJ2-3	NA	TRBV20-1	TGCAGTGCTAGAGACCCCAACACAGATACGCAGTATTTT	CSARDPNTDTQYF